These T cell receptor beta chains were read from a single sample in a study of blood T cell repertoires in COVID-19. Repertoires were generated with immunoSEQ multiplex PCR, while TCRdb's copy carries only in-frame clones and drops some. The sample has roughly 250,000 clones, 85% to 90% seen once. The source material was peripheral blood. Source of these receptors: a woman aged 30 to 39 with COVID-19, enrolled during active disease. CDR3s include the opening cysteine and the closing phenylalanine or tryptophan. Each record gives: J gene, D gene, clone size, V gene, CDR3 DNA, CDR3 protein. D genes are given only for firm matches. Only some rows state a clone size, as once, few, many or a class for expanded clones.

TRBJ2-7	TRBD2	NA	TRBV5-4	TGTGCCAGCAGCTCCGGGGGGGGAACTTACGAGCAGTACTTC	CASSSGGGTYEQYF
TRBJ2-7	NA	NA	TRBV7-9	TGTGCCAGCAGCATCCGAGGGGGAGATCCCTACGAGCAGTACTTC	CASSIRGGDPYEQYF
TRBJ2-5	NA	NA	TRBV2	TGTGCCAGCAAGGAGGAACGGGCACCCCGGGAGACCCAGTACTTC	CASKEERAPRETQYF
TRBJ2-1	NA	NA	TRBV19	TGTGCCAGTAGTATGGGGCAGAACAATGAGCAGTTCTTC	CASSMGQNNEQFF
TRBJ1-2	NA	NA	TRBV5-1	TGCGCCAGCAGTCAGGACGGAGGGAACTATGGCTACACCTTC	CASSQDGGNYGYTF
TRBJ2-7	NA	NA	TRBV19	TGTGCCAGTGGGGCAGGGGTATCCTACGAGCAGTACTTC	CASGAGVSYEQYF
TRBJ1-2	NA	NA	TRBV5-4	TGTGCCAGCAGCTTGGACGGAGGGGGCTACACCTTC	CASSLDGGGYTF
TRBJ2-7	NA	NA	TRBV14	TGTGCCAGCAGCATCGGGCAGGGTGGCGAGCAGTACTTC	CASSIGQGGEQYF
TRBJ1-1	NA	NA	TRBV7-9	TGTGCCAGCAGTCCGGGTGTAATGAACACTGAAGCTTTCTTT	CASSPGVMNTEAFF
TRBJ2-7	NA	once	TRBV6-5	TGTGCCAGCCGGGACCCAGGGGTGGGGTACGAGCAGTACTTC	CASRDPGVGYEQYF
TRBJ2-1	NA	NA	TRBV11-3	TGTGCCAGCAGCTTAGGACTCCTCGGCTCCTACAATGAGCAGTTCTTC	CASSLGLLGSYNEQFF
TRBJ2-1	NA	NA	TRBV27	TGTGCCAGCAGTTTATCCCTAAGCTCCTACAATGAGCAGTTCTTC	CASSLSLSSYNEQFF
TRBJ2-7	NA	NA	TRBV21-1	TGTGCCAGCAGCACCCAAAGGGGCTACGCGTCAGAGCAGTACTTC	CASSTQRGYASEQYF
TRBJ2-5	NA	NA	TRBV5-1	TGCGCCAGCAGTGGCGGGGCGCTCCAAGAGACCCAGTACTTC	CASSGGALQETQYF
TRBJ2-3	NA	NA	TRBV19	TGTGCCAGTAGTAAATTCAACACAGATACGCAGTATTTT	CASSKFNTDTQYF
TRBJ1-4	TRBD1	NA	TRBV3-1/TRBV3-2	TGTGCCAGCAGCCAAGCCGGGACAGTGAATGAAAAACTGTTTTTT	CASSQAGTVNEKLFF
TRBJ2-2	NA	NA	TRBV5-1	TGCGCCAGCAGCTTATCCCCTGCGACAGGCACGAACACCGGGGAGCTGTTTTTT	CASSLSPATGTNTGELFF
TRBJ2-3	TRBD2	NA	TRBV5-4	TGTGCCAGCAGCTTGGGCGGCGGGGGGACCACAGATACGCAGTATTTT	CASSLGGGGTTDTQYF
TRBJ2-7	TRBD1	NA	TRBV27	TGTGCCAGCTCACTGACCGGGACAGGAACCTACGAGCAGTACTTC	CASSLTGTGTYEQYF
TRBJ2-7	NA	NA	TRBV7-2	TGTGCCAGCAGCTTAGGGAGGGAACCGTCCTACGAGCAGTACTTC	CASSLGREPSYEQYF
TRBJ1-1	TRBD1	NA	TRBV18	TGTGCCAGCTCACCGAACAGGGGGCGAGAGATTACGAACACTGAAGCTTTCTTT	CASSPNRGREITNTEAFF
TRBJ2-7	NA	NA	TRBV2	TGTGCCAGCGCGGGGCTGAACTACGAGCAGTACTTC	CASAGLNYEQYF
TRBJ2-3	TRBD1	NA	TRBV27	TGTGCCAGCAGTACACAGGGGGTGGGCACAGATACGCAGTATTTT	CASSTQGVGTDTQYF
TRBJ1-1	NA	NA	TRBV4-2	TGTGCCAGCAGCCTCGACAGATACACTGAAGCTTTCTTT	CASSLDRYTEAFF
TRBJ2-3	NA	NA	TRBV5-1	TGCGCCAGCAGCTTGGTTGGGGGCGAGGATACGCAGTATTTT	CASSLVGGEDTQYF
TRBJ2-3	NA	NA	TRBV19	TGTGCCAGTAAAGGTCTGCGGGGAAGCACAGATACGCAGTATTTT	CASKGLRGSTDTQYF
TRBJ1-6	TRBD1	NA	TRBV19	TGTGCCAGTACCCGGGACAGCTATAATTCACCCCTCCACTTT	CASTRDSYNSPLHF
TRBJ2-3	TRBD2	NA	TRBV25-1	TGTGCCAGCAAGGAAGCGGGGACAGATACGCAGTATTTT	CASKEAGTDTQYF
TRBJ2-3	NA	NA	TRBV7-2	TGTGCCAGCAGCTTAACGGGAGATACGCAGTATTTT	CASSLTGDTQYF
TRBJ1-2	TRBD1	NA	TRBV27	TGTGCCAGCAGGATAGGACAGGGGGCCCGGCTTGGAGGCTACACCTTC	CASRIGQGARLGGYTF
TRBJ1-1	NA	NA	TRBV24-1	TGTGCCACCAGTGAAACAGGGCTAAACACTGAAGCTTTCTTT	CATSETGLNTEAFF
TRBJ1-2	TRBD1	NA	TRBV19	TGTGCCAGTAGTAACGGACAGGGGGCCGCTAACTATGGCTACACCTTC	CASSNGQGAANYGYTF
TRBJ2-3	NA	NA	TRBV29-1	TGCAGCGTTGGACAGACAGATACGCAGTATTTT	CSVGQTDTQYF
TRBJ2-7	TRBD2	NA	TRBV19	TGTGCCAGTAGTTCAGGGAGGGGCTACGAGCAGTACTTC	CASSSGRGYEQYF
TRBJ1-1	TRBD1	NA	TRBV6-5	TGTGCCAGCAGTTACGGGACAGGATTGAACACTGAAGCTTTCTTT	CASSYGTGLNTEAFF
TRBJ1-2	NA	NA	TRBV20-1	TGCAGTGCTAGAAGCCTGGTGGGCTACACCTTC	CSARSLVGYTF
TRBJ2-7	TRBD1	NA	TRBV3-1/TRBV3-2	TGTGCCAGCAGCCAGAGACAGGGGGCTTACGAGCAGTACTTC	CASSQRQGAYEQYF
TRBJ1-3	TRBD1	NA	TRBV3-1/TRBV3-2	TGTGCCAGCAGCCCAGACAGGGCGGCCGGAAACACCATATATTTT	CASSPDRAAGNTIYF
TRBJ1-6	NA	NA	TRBV21-1	TGTGCCAGCAGCCCCCGGACAGGGTCCCGAAATTCACCCCTCCACTTT	CASSPRTGSRNSPLHF
TRBJ1-1	NA	NA	TRBV3-1/TRBV3-2	TGTGCCAGCAGCCAACCCGACAGGCCGAACACTGAAGCTTTCTTT	CASSQPDRPNTEAFF
TRBJ2-3	TRBD1	few	TRBV29-1	TGCAGCGGGGGACAGAACACAGATACGCAGTATTTT	CSGGQNTDTQYF
TRBJ1-1	NA	few	TRBV15	TGTGCCACCAGCAGAGGGTTATTAGGGGACACTGAAGCTTTCTTT	CATSRGLLGDTEAFF
TRBJ1-1	NA	NA	TRBV29-1	TGCAGCGAACGGGAGTACGATGAAGCTTTCTTT	CSEREYDEAFF
TRBJ2-5	NA	NA	TRBV2	TGTGCCACCTTACTAGCCAGCCGCAAAGAGACCCAGTACTTC	CATLLASRKETQYF
TRBJ1-4	TRBD1	NA	TRBV2	TGTGCCAGCAGTGTTGAGGGACAGACTAATGAAAAACTGTTTTTT	CASSVEGQTNEKLFF
TRBJ2-1	TRBD1	NA	TRBV28	TGTGCCAGCAGTTCCCACTGGGACAGCTCCTCCTACAATGAGCAGTTCTTC	CASSSHWDSSSYNEQFF
TRBJ2-2	TRBD1	NA	TRBV5-1	TGCGCCAGCAGATCACCGGGACAGGGATTGGGGGAGCTGTTTTTT	CASRSPGQGLGELFF
TRBJ2-3	NA	NA	TRBV12-3/TRBV12-4	TGTGCCAGCAGTTGGGCGTCCACAGATACGCAGTATTTT	CASSWASTDTQYF
TRBJ2-5	NA	once	TRBV13	TGTGCCAGCAGCGTAGCCAGGAATTTAGAGGTTTATGTAGGGGGACAAGAGACCCAGTACTTC	CASSVARNLEVYVGGQETQYF
TRBJ1-5	TRBD1	NA	TRBV5-6	TGTGCCAGCAGCCGGACAGGGGGAACAAATCAGCCCCAGCATTTT	CASSRTGGTNQPQHF
TRBJ1-4	NA	NA	TRBV9	TGTGCCAGCAGCGTAGCTACCCGTGCAACTAATGAAAAACTGTTTTTT	CASSVATRATNEKLFF
TRBJ1-6	NA	NA	TRBV28	TGTGCCAGCAGTTTCGGGGATTCGGTCGATTCACCCCTCCACTTT	CASSFGDSVDSPLHF
TRBJ2-1	TRBD2	NA	TRBV29-1	TGCAGCTTTGGACTAGCGGGGGTGAATGAGCAGTTCTTC	CSFGLAGVNEQFF
TRBJ1-5	NA	NA	TRBV21-1	TGTGCCAGCAGCAAAGAACCCGGGGGAATGCCAGCCCAGCATTTT	CASSKEPGGMPAQHF
TRBJ1-4	TRBD1	NA	TRBV15	TGTGCCACCAGCAGCCCAGGGACAGAAAATGAAAAACTGTTTTTT	CATSSPGTENEKLFF